Described below is a single T cell receptor beta chain sequence and its context. Its specificity is not known. The data were obtained in a study of cytomegalovirus exposure and HLA in healthy donors. Overall study findings and caveats: In vitro testing confirmed a few CMV-associated chains as specific for CMV antigens.

A multiplex PCR was run with 60 Vbeta primers and 13 Jbeta primers. TCRdb's table, derived via immunoSEQ multiplex PCR, lists solely in-frame clones and lacks some. This table holds tens of thousands of clones, roughly 74% found once. CDR1 and CDR2 (germline): SGDLS, YYNGEE. The CDR3 has 15 amino acids. V lost 0 bases, J lost 9 bases, and 17 bases lay in between. The chain couples TRBV9 to TRBJ2-3; tentatively, D is TRBD1 (6 bases). Sequenced sample: PBMCs. This clonotype originated in a man aged 35-49 years in good health and CMV-seronegative. The CDR3 is CASSVGGTPTGTQYF. DNA of the CDR3: TGTGCCAGCAGCGTAGGTGGTACCCCAACAGGGACGCAGTATTTT.